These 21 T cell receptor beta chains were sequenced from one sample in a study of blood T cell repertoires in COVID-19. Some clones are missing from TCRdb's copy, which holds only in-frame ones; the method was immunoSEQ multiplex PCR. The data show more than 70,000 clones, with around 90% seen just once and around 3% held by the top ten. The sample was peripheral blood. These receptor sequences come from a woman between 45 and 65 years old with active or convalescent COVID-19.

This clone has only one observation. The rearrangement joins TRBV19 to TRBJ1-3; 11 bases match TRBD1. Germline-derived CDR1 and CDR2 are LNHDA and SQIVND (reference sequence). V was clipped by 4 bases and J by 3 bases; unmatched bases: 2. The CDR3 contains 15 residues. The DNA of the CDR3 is TGTGCCAGTAGTACGGACAGGGGGCATGGAAACACCATATATTTT. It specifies CASSTDRGHGNTIYF.

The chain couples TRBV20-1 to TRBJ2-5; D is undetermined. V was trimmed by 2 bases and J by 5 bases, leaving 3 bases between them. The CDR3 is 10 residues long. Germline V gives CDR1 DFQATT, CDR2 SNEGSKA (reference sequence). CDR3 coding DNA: TGCAGTGCTAGACGGGAGACCCAGTACTTC. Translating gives CSARRETQYF.

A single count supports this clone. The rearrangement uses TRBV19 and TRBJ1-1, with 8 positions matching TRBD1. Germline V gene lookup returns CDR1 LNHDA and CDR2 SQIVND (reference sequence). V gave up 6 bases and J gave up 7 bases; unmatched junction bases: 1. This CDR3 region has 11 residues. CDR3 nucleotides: TGTGCCAGTAGAGGGACAGGTGAAGCTTTCTTT. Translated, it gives CASRGTGEAFF.

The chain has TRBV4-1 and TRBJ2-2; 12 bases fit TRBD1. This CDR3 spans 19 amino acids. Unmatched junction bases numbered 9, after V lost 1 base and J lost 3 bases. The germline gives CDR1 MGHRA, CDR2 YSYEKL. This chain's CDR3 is CASSQAPGQGAIYTGELFF. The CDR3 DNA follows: TGCGCCAGCAGCCAAGCCCCGGGACAGGGGGCTATATACACCGGGGAGCTGTTTTTT.

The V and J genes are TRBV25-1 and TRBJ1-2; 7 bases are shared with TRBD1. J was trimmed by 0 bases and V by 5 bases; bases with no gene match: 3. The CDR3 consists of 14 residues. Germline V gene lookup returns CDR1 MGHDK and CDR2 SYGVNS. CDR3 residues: CASSTGTANYGYTF. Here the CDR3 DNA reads TGTGCCAGCAGTACCGGGACAGCTAACTATGGCTACACCTTC.

CDR3 sequence (DNA): TGTGCCAGCAGCTTATCCGCAGGGCTTCAGCCCCAGCATTTT. Its translation is CASSLSAGLQPQHF. This chain links TRBV7-8 with TRBJ1-5, with a possible D match to TRBD1 (5 bases). Trimming took 2 bases from V and 6 from J, leaving 11 bases between them. This CDR3 spans 14 amino acids. Germline V CDR1 and CDR2: SGHVS, FQNEAQ.

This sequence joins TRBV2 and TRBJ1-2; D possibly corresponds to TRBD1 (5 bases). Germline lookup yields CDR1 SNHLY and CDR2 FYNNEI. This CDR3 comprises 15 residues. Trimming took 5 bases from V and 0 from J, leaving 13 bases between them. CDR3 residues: CASSFVGGSNYGYTF. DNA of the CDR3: TGTGCCAGCAGTTTCGTTGGGGGGTCTAACTATGGCTACACCTTC.

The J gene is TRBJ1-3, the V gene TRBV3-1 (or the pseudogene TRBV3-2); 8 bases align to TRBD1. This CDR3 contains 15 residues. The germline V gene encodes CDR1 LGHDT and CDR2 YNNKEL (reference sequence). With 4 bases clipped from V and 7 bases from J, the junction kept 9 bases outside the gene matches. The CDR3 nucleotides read TGTGCCAGCAGCCCCCTGACAGGGGTTGTGAACACCATATATTTT. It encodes CASSPLTGVVNTIYF.

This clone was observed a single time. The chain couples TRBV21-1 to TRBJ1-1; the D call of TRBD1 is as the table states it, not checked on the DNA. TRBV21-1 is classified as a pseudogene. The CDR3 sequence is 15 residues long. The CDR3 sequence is CASSTETGMNTEAFF. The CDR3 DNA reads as TGTGCCAGCAGCACCGAGACAGGCATGAACACTGAAGCTTTCTTT.

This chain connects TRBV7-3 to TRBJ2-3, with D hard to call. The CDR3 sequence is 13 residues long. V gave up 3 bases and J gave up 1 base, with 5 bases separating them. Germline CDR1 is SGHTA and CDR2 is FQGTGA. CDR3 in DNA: TGTGCCAGCAGCTTCTCCCGCACAGATACGCAGTATTTT. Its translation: CASSFSRTDTQYF.

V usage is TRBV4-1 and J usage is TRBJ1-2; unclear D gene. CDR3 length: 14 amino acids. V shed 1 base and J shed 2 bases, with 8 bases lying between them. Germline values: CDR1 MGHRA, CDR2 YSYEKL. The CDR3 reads CASSQGGGNYGYTF. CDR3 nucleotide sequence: TGCGCCAGCAGCCAAGGAGGAGGGAACTATGGCTACACCTTC.

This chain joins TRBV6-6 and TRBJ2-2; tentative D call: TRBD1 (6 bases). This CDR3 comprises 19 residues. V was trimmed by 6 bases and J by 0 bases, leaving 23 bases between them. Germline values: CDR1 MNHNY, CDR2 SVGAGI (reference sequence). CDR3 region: CASSSPGQPRLSNTGELFF. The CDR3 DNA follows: TGTGCCAGCAGCTCCCCGGGACAACCGCGACTATCGAACACCGGGGAGCTGTTTTTT.

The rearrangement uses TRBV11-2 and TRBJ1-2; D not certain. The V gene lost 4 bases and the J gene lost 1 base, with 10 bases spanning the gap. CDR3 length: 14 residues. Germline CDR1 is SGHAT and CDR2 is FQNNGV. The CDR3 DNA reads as TGTGCCAGCAGCTCTCCCACACGTAACTATGGCTACACCTTC. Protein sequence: CASSSPTRNYGYTF. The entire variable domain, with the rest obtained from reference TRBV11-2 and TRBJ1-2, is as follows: EAGVAQSPRYKIIEKRQSVAFWCNPISGHATLYWYQQILGQGPKLLIQFQNNGVVDDSQLPKDRFSAERLKGVDSTLKIQPAKLEDSAVYLCASSSPTRNYGYTFGSGTRLTVV.

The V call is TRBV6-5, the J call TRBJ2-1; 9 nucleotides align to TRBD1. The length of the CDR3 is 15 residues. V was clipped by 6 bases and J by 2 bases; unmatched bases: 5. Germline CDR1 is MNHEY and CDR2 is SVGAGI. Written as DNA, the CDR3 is TGTGCCAGCAGACCCACAGGGGGCCCCTACAATGAGCAGTTCTTC. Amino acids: CASRPTGGPYNEQFF.

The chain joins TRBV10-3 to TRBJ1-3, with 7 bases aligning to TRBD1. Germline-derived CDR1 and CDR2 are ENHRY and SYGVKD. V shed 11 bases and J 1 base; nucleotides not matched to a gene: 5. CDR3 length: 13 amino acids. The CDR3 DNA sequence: TGTGCCGTCCGACAGGGTTCTGGAAACACCATATATTTT. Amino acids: CAVRQGSGNTIYF.

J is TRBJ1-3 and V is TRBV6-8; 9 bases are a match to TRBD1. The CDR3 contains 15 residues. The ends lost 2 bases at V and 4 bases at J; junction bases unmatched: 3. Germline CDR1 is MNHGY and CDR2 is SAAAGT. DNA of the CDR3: TGTGCCAGCAGTTACGACAGGGGGTCAGGAAACACCATATATTTT. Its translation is CASSYDRGSGNTIYF.

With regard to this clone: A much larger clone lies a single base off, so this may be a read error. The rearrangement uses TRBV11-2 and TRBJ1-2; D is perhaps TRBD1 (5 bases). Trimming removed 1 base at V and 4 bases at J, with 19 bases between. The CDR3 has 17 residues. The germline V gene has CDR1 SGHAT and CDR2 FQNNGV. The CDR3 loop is CASSLAPGQALVYGYTF. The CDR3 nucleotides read TGTGCCAGCAGCTTAGCCCCAGGGCAGGCCCTCGTCTATGGCTACACCTTC.

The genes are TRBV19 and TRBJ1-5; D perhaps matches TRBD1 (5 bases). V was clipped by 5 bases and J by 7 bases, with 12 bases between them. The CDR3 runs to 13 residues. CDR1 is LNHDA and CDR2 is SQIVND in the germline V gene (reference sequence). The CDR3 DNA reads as TGTGCCAGTAGTCCCGGGGGGACCCAGCCCCAGCATTTT. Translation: CASSPGGTQPQHF.

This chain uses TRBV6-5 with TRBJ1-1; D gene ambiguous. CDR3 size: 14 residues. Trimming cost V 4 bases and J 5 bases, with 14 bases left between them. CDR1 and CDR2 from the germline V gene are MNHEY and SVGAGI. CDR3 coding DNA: TGTGCCAGCAGTTCTGGAGGTGGTGGGACTGAAGCTTTCTTT. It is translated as CASSSGGGGTEAFF.

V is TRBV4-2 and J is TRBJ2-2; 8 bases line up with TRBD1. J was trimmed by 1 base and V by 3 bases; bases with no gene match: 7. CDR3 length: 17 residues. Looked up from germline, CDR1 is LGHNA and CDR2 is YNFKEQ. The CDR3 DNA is TGTGCCAGCAGCCACGACCAGGGGGCGCTGAACACCGGGGAGCTGTTTTTT. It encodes CASSHDQGALNTGELFF.

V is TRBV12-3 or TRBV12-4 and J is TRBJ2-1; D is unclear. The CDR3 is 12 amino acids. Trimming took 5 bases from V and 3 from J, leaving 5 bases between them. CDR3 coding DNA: TGTGCCAGCAGTCTGTTCTACAATGAGCAGTTCTTC. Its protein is CASSLFYNEQFF.